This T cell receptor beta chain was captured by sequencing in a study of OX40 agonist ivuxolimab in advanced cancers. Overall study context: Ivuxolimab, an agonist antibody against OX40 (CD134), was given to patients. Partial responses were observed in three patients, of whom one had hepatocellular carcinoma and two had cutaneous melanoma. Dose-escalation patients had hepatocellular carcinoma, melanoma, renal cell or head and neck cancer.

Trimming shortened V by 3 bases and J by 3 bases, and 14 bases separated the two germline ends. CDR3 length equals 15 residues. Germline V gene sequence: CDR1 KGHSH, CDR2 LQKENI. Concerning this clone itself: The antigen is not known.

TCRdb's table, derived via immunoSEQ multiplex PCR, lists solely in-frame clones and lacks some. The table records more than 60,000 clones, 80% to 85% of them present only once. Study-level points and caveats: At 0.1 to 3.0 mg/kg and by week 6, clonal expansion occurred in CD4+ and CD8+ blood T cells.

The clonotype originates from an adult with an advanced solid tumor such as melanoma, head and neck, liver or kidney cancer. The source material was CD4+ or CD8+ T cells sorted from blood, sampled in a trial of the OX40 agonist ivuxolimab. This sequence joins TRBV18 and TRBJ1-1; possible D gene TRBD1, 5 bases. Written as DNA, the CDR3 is TGTGCCAGCTCACCCTTTAAGGGGCTTTACACTGAAGCTTTCTTT. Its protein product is CASSPFKGLYTEAFF. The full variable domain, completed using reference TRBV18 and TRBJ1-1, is NAGVMQNPRHLVRRRGQEARLRCSPMKGHSHVYWYRQLPEEGLKFMVYLQKENIIDESGMPKERFSAEFPKEGPSILRIQQVVRGDSAAYFCASSPFKGLYTEAFFGQGTRLTVV.